A selection of T cell receptor beta chains follows, all from one sample in a study of cytomegalovirus exposure and HLA in healthy donors. Sequencing was performed with immunoSEQ multiplex PCR; in TCRdb, only in-frame clones are kept and a portion is missing. The table includes 90,000 to 150,000 clones, approximately 80% detected once. Sequenced: PBMCs. Receptors originate from a human donor in good health. Each CDR3 is given with its conserved first and last residue. The order of the fields is D gene, clone size, V gene, J gene, CDR3 DNA, CDR3 protein. D genes are given only for firm matches. Only part of the rows carry a size: once, few, many, or a class if the clone is expanded.

>TRBD1|NA|TRBV29-1|TRBJ1-1
TGCAGCGTTGCCCAGGGGGGCACGAACACTGAAGCTTTCTTT
CSVAQGGTNTEAFF
>TRBD2|NA|TRBV7-3|TRBJ2-3
TGTGCCAGCAGCATTAATTCGGGACTAGCGGGGGGGGCAGATACGCAGTATTTT
CASSINSGLAGGADTQYF
>NA|NA|TRBV19|TRBJ1-5
TGTGCCAGTAGACACGTCGGGACACCCTCCGGTGGCAATCAGCCCCAGCATTTT
CASRHVGTPSGGNQPQHF
>TRBD1|NA|TRBV5-1|TRBJ1-4
TGCGCCAGCAGCTCGTCCAGGGGGACTGCAACTAATGAAAAACTGTTTTTT
CASSSSRGTATNEKLFF
>TRBD1|NA|TRBV2|TRBJ2-6
TGTGCCAGCTCGTTCGGGACAGGCCCATCTGGGGCCAACGTCCTGACTTTC
CASSFGTGPSGANVLTF
>TRBD1|NA|TRBV7-9|TRBJ2-2
TGTGCCAGCAGCTTAGGGACAGGGAGGACCGGGGAGCTGTTTTTT
CASSLGTGRTGELFF
>NA|NA|TRBV6-1|TRBJ2-7
TGTGCCAGCAGTCCGTCAGGGATGCTCTCCTACGAGCAGTACTTC
CASSPSGMLSYEQYF
>NA|NA|TRBV29-1|TRBJ2-3
TGCAGCGCTAGGCGCACTATTAGGACAGATACGCAGTATTTT
CSARRTIRTDTQYF
>NA|NA|TRBV6-5|TRBJ2-5
TGTGCCAGCAGTTACTCACGCGAGCAGGGGCTAGAGACCCAGTACTTC
CASSYSREQGLETQYF
>NA|NA|TRBV27|TRBJ2-4
TGTGCCAGCAGTTTAACGAGCCTAGCTGGGACTTCGGGCATTCAGTACTTC
CASSLTSLAGTSGIQYF
>TRBD1|NA|TRBV4-1|TRBJ1-4
TGCGCCAGCAGCCAATCGTCAGGGGGGTCTGTTGAAAAACTGTTTTTT
CASSQSSGGSVEKLFF
>TRBD1|NA|TRBV10-3|TRBJ2-1
TGTGCCATCAGTGTTGGGACAGGGCACAATGAGCAGTTCTTC
CAISVGTGHNEQFF
>TRBD2|NA|TRBV5-6|TRBJ2-7
TGTGCCAGCAGCTGGTTCTTAGCGGGTAGCTCCTACGAGCAGTACTTC
CASSWFLAGSSYEQYF
>TRBD2|NA|TRBV28|TRBJ2-3
TGTGCCAGCAGGCCGGGGGGACTAGCGGGCCAAGATACGCAGTATTTT
CASRPGGLAGQDTQYF
>NA|NA|TRBV14|TRBJ1-2
TGTGCCAGCAGCCAAGGCGGACAGCACTATGGCTACACCTTC
CASSQGGQHYGYTF
>NA|once|TRBV5-1|TRBJ2-1
TGCGCCAGCAGCTTGGACGGGAGCGGGAATGAGCAGTTCTTC
CASSLDGSGNEQFF
>NA|NA|TRBV7-2|TRBJ2-1
TGTGCCAGCAGCCTCTCCGACAGGCCCTACAATGAGCAGTTCTTC
CASSLSDRPYNEQFF
>TRBD2|NA|TRBV27|TRBJ2-1
TGTGCCAGCAGTTTAAGTCTGGCGGGAGTGGTTTACAATGAGCAGTTCTTC
CASSLSLAGVVYNEQFF
>NA|NA|TRBV5-1|TRBJ2-3
TGCGCCAGCAGCACAGGGACCACAGATACGCAGTATTTT
CASSTGTTDTQYF
>NA|NA|TRBV6-1|TRBJ1-1
TGTGCCAGCTATAGTTACTTAGAGGGCCCTGAAGCTTTCTTT
CASYSYLEGPEAFF
>NA|NA|TRBV29-1|TRBJ2-6
TGCAGCGTTGCAGGGCAAGGGGCCAACGGCCTGACTTTC
CSVAGQGANGLTF
>TRBD1|few|TRBV6-1|TRBJ1-2
TGTGCCAGCAGCGAATACAGACAGGGCAACTATGGCTACACCTTC
CASSEYRQGNYGYTF
>TRBD2|NA|TRBV10-2|TRBJ2-5
TGCGCCAGCGGTACTCCGGGACTAGCGGGAGAGGAGCAGTACTTC
CASGTPGLAGEEQYF
>TRBD2|NA|TRBV19|TRBJ2-5
TGTGCCAGCCGACTAGCGGGAGGAGGAGAGACCCAGTACTTC
CASRLAGGGETQYF
>TRBD2|medium-sized|TRBV6-1|TRBJ2-2
TGTGCCAGCAGTGGACTAGCGGGAGGCACCGGGGAGCTGTTTTTT
CASSGLAGGTGELFF
>NA|NA|TRBV6-1|TRBJ2-7
TGTGCCAGCAGAGGCGGACTGAATCTCTACGAGCAGTACTTC
CASRGGLNLYEQYF
>TRBD2|NA|TRBV14|TRBJ2-1
TGTGCCAGCAGCCCCTTTGCGGGAGGATCAAGAAATGAGCAGTTCTTC
CASSPFAGGSRNEQFF
>TRBD2|NA|TRBV2|TRBJ2-7
TGTGCCAGCACACAGCGGGAGGTAGAGCAGTACTTC
CASTQREVEQYF
>TRBD1|NA|TRBV11-2|TRBJ2-5
TGTGCCAGCAGCTTAGGGCAGGGGGTCCGAGAGACCCAGTACTTC
CASSLGQGVRETQYF
>TRBD1|NA|TRBV27|TRBJ2-7
TGTGCCAGCAGTGCCGGGACAGGGGACTACGAGCAGTACTTC
CASSAGTGDYEQYF
>TRBD1|once|TRBV19|TRBJ1-2
TGTGCCAGTAGTACCCCCACAGGGGGCCAGGGCTACACCTTC
CASSTPTGGQGYTF
>NA|NA|TRBV10-1|TRBJ2-7
TGCGCCAGCAGTGAGTCGGCTGGCCGAACCTACGAGCAGTACTTC
CASSESAGRTYEQYF
>NA|NA|TRBV11-2|TRBJ2-3
TGTGCCAGCAGCTTGCGGACAGGCAACAGGGGACTCACAGATACGCAGTATTTT
CASSLRTGNRGLTDTQYF
>NA|NA|TRBV9|TRBJ1-2
TGTGCCAGCAGCGTAGCTTCACCCTTTGGAGGGGACTATGGCTACACCTTC
CASSVASPFGGDYGYTF
>NA|NA|TRBV19|TRBJ1-1
TGTGCCAGTAGCCTAGGGGGGGCGGTCACTGAAGCTTTCTTT
CASSLGGAVTEAFF
>TRBD1|NA|TRBV5-1|TRBJ1-2
TGCGCCAGCAGTGAGACAGGGGTATCTGGCTACACCTTC
CASSETGVSGYTF
>TRBD2|NA|TRBV27|TRBJ2-4
TGTGCCAGCAAGGCTAGCGGGCCTGAGCTAGCCAAAAACATTCAGTACTTC
CASKASGPELAKNIQYF
>TRBD1|NA|TRBV10-2|TRBJ1-5
TGCGCCAGCAGACAGGGGGCAAGGAGCAATCAGCCCCAGCATTTT
CASRQGARSNQPQHF
>TRBD2|NA|TRBV7-8|TRBJ2-7
TGTGCCAGCAGCCCGGGACTAGCGGGAGGGCGGTACGAGCAGTACTTC
CASSPGLAGGRYEQYF
>TRBD1|NA|TRBV6-1|TRBJ1-5
TGTGCCAGCAGTGAAGTTTGGAGACAGGGGGGCTTCAATCAGCCCCAGCATTTT
CASSEVWRQGGFNQPQHF
>TRBD2|NA|TRBV11-1|TRBJ2-7
TGTGCCAGCAGCTTAACGAGACGGGATAGCGGGAGTAGGGAGCAGTACTTC
CASSLTRRDSGSREQYF
>TRBD1|NA|TRBV6-4|TRBJ2-2
TGTGCCAGCAGTGACTCTTTAGGATGCCCGGGACAGGGTGTGACCGGGGAGCTGTTTTTT
CASSDSLGCPGQGVTGELFF
>TRBD2|NA|TRBV7-8|TRBJ2-5
TGTGCCAGCAGCCATGGACTAGCGGGGAGAGAGACCCAGTACTTC
CASSHGLAGRETQYF
>NA|few|TRBV7-8|TRBJ1-2
TGTGCCAGCAGCTTAGCGGGCCAGGGCAACTATGGCTACACCTTC
CASSLAGQGNYGYTF
>TRBD1|NA|TRBV19|TRBJ1-1
TGTGCCAGTAGTCCGATACCGGGACAGCAGAACACTGAAGCTTTCTTT
CASSPIPGQQNTEAFF
>NA|NA|TRBV28|TRBJ1-4
TGTGCCAGCAGTCGTCCGGGGGCAACTAATGAAAAACTGTTTTTT
CASSRPGATNEKLFF
>NA|NA|TRBV28|TRBJ1-5
TGTGCCAGCAGCCAACTACAGGGTAAAGGTCAGCCCCAGCATTTT
CASSQLQGKGQPQHF
>NA|few|TRBV5-1|TRBJ1-4
TGCGCCAGCAGCTTCTCAACTAATGAAAAACTGTTTTTT
CASSFSTNEKLFF
>NA|NA|TRBV6-1|TRBJ2-5
TGTGCCAGCACGCCAGGGGGGAAAGAGACCCAGTACTTC
CASTPGGKETQYF
>TRBD2|NA|TRBV18|TRBJ2-7
TGTGCCAGCTCACCACCCTCGAGCCCGACTAGCGGGAGAGTTTACGAGCAGTACTTC
CASSPPSSPTSGRVYEQYF
>NA|NA|TRBV12-5|TRBJ1-1
TGTGCTAGTGGTTTGGTTAGTGGCACTGAAGCTTTCTTT
CASGLVSGTEAFF
>NA|NA|TRBV11-2|TRBJ2-2
TGTGCCAGCACCGAGAGGAGGGAGAGCGGGGAGCTGTTTTTT
CASTERRESGELFF
>NA|once|TRBV25-1|TRBJ2-3
TGTGCCAGCAGGATGAGGGGGGGACTATCCACAGATACGCAGTATTTT
CASRMRGGLSTDTQYF
>TRBD1|NA|TRBV19|TRBJ1-4
TGTGCCAGTAGCATGGGACAGAAATCAACTAATGAAAAACTGTTTTTT
CASSMGQKSTNEKLFF
>TRBD1|NA|TRBV5-1|TRBJ2-1
TGCGCCAGCAGCTTGTGGCAGGGGGCCCACAATGAGCAGTTCTTC
CASSLWQGAHNEQFF
>TRBD1|NA|TRBV5-1|TRBJ2-5
TGCGCCAGCAGCTTGACGGCAGGGGGCTCCGGCGAGACCCAGTACTTC
CASSLTAGGSGETQYF
>NA|NA|TRBV28|TRBJ2-7
TGTGCCAGCAGTTTATCGCCTACCGCCGAGCAGTACTTC
CASSLSPTAEQYF
>NA|NA|TRBV5-4|TRBJ2-7
TGTGCCAGCCGCGAGGACTTTCAAGCCTACGAGCAGTACTTC
CASREDFQAYEQYF
>NA|NA|TRBV25-1|TRBJ1-3
TGTGCCAGCAGTGTAGCGGGTTCGGGGGGAAACACCATATATTTT
CASSVAGSGGNTIYF